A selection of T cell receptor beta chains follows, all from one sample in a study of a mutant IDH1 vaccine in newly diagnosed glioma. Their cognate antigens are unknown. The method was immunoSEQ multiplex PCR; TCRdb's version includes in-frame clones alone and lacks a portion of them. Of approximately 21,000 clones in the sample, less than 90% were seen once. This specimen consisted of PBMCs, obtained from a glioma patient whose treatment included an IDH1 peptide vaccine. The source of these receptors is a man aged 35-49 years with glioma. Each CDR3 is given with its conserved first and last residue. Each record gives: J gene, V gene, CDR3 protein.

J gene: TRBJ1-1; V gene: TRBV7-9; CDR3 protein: CASSPMSEAFF
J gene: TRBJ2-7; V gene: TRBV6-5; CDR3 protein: CASSYSEQGAYEQYF
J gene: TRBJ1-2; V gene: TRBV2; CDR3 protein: CASSAGFRYGYTF
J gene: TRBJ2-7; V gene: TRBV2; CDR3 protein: CASSEPGLAPEQYF
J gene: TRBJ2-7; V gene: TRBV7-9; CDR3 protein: CASSYRTGYEQYF
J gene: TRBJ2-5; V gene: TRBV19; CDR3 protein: CASTLYHGPQETQYF
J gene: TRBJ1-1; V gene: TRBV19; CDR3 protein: CASMVAVLGNTEAFF
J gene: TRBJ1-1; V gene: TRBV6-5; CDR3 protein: CASSPTGYNTEAFF
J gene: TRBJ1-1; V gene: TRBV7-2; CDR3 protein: CASSPPERGNTEAFF
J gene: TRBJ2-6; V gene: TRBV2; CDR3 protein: CARTRQGGSAGANVLTF
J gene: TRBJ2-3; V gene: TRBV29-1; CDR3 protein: CSVEVNPGVADTQYF
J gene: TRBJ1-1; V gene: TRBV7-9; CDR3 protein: CASSYRPNTEAFF
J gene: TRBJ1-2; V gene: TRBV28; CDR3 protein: CASSSGTGMRSYGYTF
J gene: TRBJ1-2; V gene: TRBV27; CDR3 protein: CASSLNPREYGYTF
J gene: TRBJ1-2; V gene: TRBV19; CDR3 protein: CASSIDDRASYGYTF
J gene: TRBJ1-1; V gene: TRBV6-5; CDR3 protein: CASRPTRDTEAFF
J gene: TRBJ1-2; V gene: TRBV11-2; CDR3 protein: CASSSSHNYGYTF
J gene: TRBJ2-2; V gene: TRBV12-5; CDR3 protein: CASGLNRGSFYGELFF
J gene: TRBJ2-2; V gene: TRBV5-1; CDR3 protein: CASKLVGAPGELFF
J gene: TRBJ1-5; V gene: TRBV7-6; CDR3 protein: CASSLQSGVNQPQHF
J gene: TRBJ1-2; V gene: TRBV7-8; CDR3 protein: CASSLGQGEGGYTF
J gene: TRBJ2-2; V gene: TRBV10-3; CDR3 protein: CAISDVGGELFF
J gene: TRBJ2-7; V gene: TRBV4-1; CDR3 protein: CASSQPLGREVPYEQYF
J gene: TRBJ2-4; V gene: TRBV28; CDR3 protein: CASSPAGGGNIQYF
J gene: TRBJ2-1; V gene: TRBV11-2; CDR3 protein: CASNQPLANEQFF
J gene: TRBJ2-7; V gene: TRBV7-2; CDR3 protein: CASSSWTGDYEQYF
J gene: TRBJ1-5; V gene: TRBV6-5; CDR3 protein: CASSYGSNQPQHF
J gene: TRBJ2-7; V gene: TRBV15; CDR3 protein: CATKKAANNYEQYF
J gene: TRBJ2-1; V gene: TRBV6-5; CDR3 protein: CASSYRRELYNEQFF
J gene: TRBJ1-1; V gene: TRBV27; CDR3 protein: CASAKDSPGGKAFF
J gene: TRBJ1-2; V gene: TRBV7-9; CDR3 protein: CASSSREGRGYTF